The 5 T cell receptor beta chains below all came from one sample that was sequenced in a study of control samples from healthy donors and cancer patients (dated by TCRdb to 2018 to 2020). The library was prepared using the immunoSEQ multiplex PCR assay. In TCRdb, the immuneACCESS table is reduced to in-frame sequences with V and J assigned. These tables do not hold every clone; where another copy was compared, an unresolved V gene accounts for under half, and the others remain unexplained. Counted in this sample were 350,000 to 450,000 clones; about 93% of them appeared once. Clones ranked in the top ten supply 5.5% to 8% of the sample. Source material: PBMCs. Receptor source: a man in his forties with head and neck cancer.

The chain employs TRBV4-3 and TRBJ1-6; D not certain. V was clipped by 0 bases and J by 0 bases, with 9 bases between them. Germline V lookup: CDR1 LGHNA, CDR2 YSLEER. The CDR3 is made up of 17 amino acids. DNA of the CDR3: TGCGCCAGCAGCCAAGATCCCCCGAGCTCCTATAATTCACCCCTCCACTTT. It encodes CASSQDPPSSYNSPLHF.

V and J are TRBV11-2 and TRBJ2-6; a weak D match, TRBD1 (6 bases). This CDR3 contains 17 residues. CDR1 and CDR2 (germline): SGHAT, FQNNGV. V was shortened by 0 bases and J by 4 bases, with 13 bases between the two germline ends. In DNA form, the CDR3 reads TGTGCCAGCAGCTTAGAGGTCATGGGGGCCGGGGCCAACGTCCTGACTTTC. This encodes CASSLEVMGAGANVLTF.

The V and J genes are TRBV29-1 and TRBJ2-7; D gene unclear. V was cut by 5 bases and J by 0 bases, with 11 bases left in between. The CDR3 length is 13 residues. Germline loops: CDR1 SQVTM, CDR2 ANQGSEA. CDR3 residues: CSVSPTSSYEQYF. For the CDR3, the DNA is TGCAGCGTTTCCCCGACGAGCTCCTACGAGCAGTACTTC.

The chain couples TRBV7-8 to TRBJ1-6, with D hard to call. The CDR3 loop spans 15 amino acids. Germline lookup yields CDR1 SGHVS and CDR2 FQNEAQ. With 5 bases removed from V and 6 bases from J, the gap between germline ends came to 14 bases. This CDR3 reads CASSIVRAFNSPLHF. CDR3 DNA: TGTGCCAGCAGCATAGTCCGGGCCTTTAATTCACCCCTCCACTTT.

The DNA of the CDR3 is TGTGCCAGCAGCCGGTCCCGAGCGGGGGGCCGCGATACGCAGTATTTT. It codes for CASSRSRAGGRDTQYF. This sequence joins TRBV7-8 and TRBJ2-3; 9 bases agree with TRBD2. The ends lost 5 bases at V and 6 bases at J; junction bases unmatched: 12. Germline V gene lookup returns CDR1 SGHVS and CDR2 FQNEAQ. CDR3 length: 16 residues.